This T cell receptor beta chain was recovered during a study of blood T cell repertoires in COVID-19. Study-level information: PBMCs, B-cell-depleted T cells, or T cells provided the cDNA or gDNA that made up the material.

Recruitment covered about two dozen US areas and drew participants whose ages spanned roughly 18 to 89 years. Categorization into cohorts depended on clinical history that participants reported. Assay: immunoSEQ multiplex PCR; the TCRdb copy retains only in-frame clones and omits some. The sample has some 430,000 clones, 90% seen once. In germline, CDR1 is LNHNV, CDR2 YYDKDF (reference sequence). This CDR3 has 15 residues. Trimming at V came to 1 base and at J to 2 bases, leaving 5 bases not matched to a gene. The sample was PBMCs or T cells enriched from blood (not recorded which). The genes are TRBV15 and TRBJ2-7, with 7 bases matching TRBD2. This receptor was identified in a man aged 18 to 29 who had recovered from COVID-19. Written as DNA, the CDR3 is TGTGCCACCAGCAGAGGTGAGGGAGGGGCCTACGAGCAGTACTTC. Its translation: CATSRGEGGAYEQYF. The variable domain in full, with the rest retrieved from reference TRBV15 and TRBJ2-7, is DAMVIQNPRYQVTQFGKPVTLSCSQTLNHNVMYWYQQKSSQAPKLLFHYYDKDFNNEADTPDNFQSRRPNTSFCFLDIRSPGLGDTAMYLCATSRGEGGAYEQYFGPGTRLTVT.